Listed below are T cell receptor beta chains from one sample, sequenced in a study of blood T cell repertoires in COVID-19. The protocol was immunoSEQ multiplex PCR, while the TCRdb copy is restricted to in-frame clones and leaves out a portion. The table has approximately 110,000 clones, 86% seen once. The material sequenced was peripheral blood. These receptor sequences come from a man aged 35-49 years with acute or convalescent COVID-19. The CDR3 runs from the conserved cysteine through the conserved F or W. The D gene is left open where the match is weak. Clone size appears in some rows only: once, few, many, or a class for an expanded clone.

d_call,j_call,v_call,clone_size,cdr3_nt,cdr3_aa
TRBD1,TRBJ1-2,TRBV5-1,few,TGCGCCAGCAGCACAGGACAGGCGAACTATGGCTACACCTTC,CASSTGQANYGYTF
-,TRBJ2-7,TRBV5-4,-,TGTGCCAGCAGCTTGGCGGGGAGTGACGAGCAGTACTTC,CASSLAGSDEQYF
-,TRBJ1-1,TRBV7-2,-,TGTGCCAGCAGGTCTTCACAGGTTCGCGACACTGAAGCTTTCTTT,CASRSSQVRDTEAFF
-,TRBJ1-1,TRBV2,-,TGTGCCAGCGGACAAGGGGGCACTGAAGCTTTCTTT,CASGQGGTEAFF
TRBD1,TRBJ2-7,TRBV18,-,TGTGCCAGCTCACCACCGTGGACAGGGGGGTCCTACGAGCAGTACTTC,CASSPPWTGGSYEQYF
TRBD1,TRBJ1-5,TRBV5-1,once,TGCGCCAGCAGTCCCGGGACAGGGGCCTATCAGCCCCAGCATTTT,CASSPGTGAYQPQHF
TRBD1,TRBJ1-6,TRBV2,-,TGTGCCAGCACGTCCGGGACAGGGTTAAATTCACCCCTCCACTTT,CASTSGTGLNSPLHF
-,TRBJ1-2,TRBV4-3,-,TGCGCCAGCAGCCAAGATGGGGGCATCACTAACTATGACTACACCTTC,CASSQDGGITNYDYTF
-,TRBJ2-1,TRBV18,-,TGTGCCAGCTCACAAAATTTAAGCCCGTCAGGGGATGTGAATGAGCAGTTCTTC,CASSQNLSPSGDVNEQFF
-,TRBJ1-2,TRBV30,few,TGTGCCTGGAGCCCCGGGACTAACTATGGCTACACCTTC,CAWSPGTNYGYTF
TRBD1,TRBJ2-2,TRBV18,once,TGTGCCAGCTCACTCGGACAGGGCGACACCGGGGAGCTGTTTTTT,CASSLGQGDTGELFF
TRBD1,TRBJ1-2,TRBV5-1,-,TGCGCCAGCAGCACGACAGGGCTCGCTAACTATGGCTACACCTTC,CASSTTGLANYGYTF
-,TRBJ1-1,TRBV5-5,few,TGTGCCAGCAGTCGTCTCGGAGGGAACACTGAAGCTTTCTTT,CASSRLGGNTEAFF
-,TRBJ1-2,TRBV29-1,few,TGCAGCGTTGGTGCAGGCTATGGCTACACCTTC,CSVGAGYGYTF
-,TRBJ1-5,TRBV5-5,-,TGTGCCAGCAGCACTGGGCCGGGGGGCCATCAGCCCCAGCATTTT,CASSTGPGGHQPQHF
-,TRBJ1-5,TRBV5-1,-,TGCGCCAGCAGCCGGACAGATTATAGCAATCAGCCCCAGCATTTT,CASSRTDYSNQPQHF